The 9 T cell receptor beta chains in this list originate from one sample, sequenced in a study of regulatory T cells in long-lasting Graves disease. Researchers made TCR beta libraries by using iRepertoire HTBI primers and running Arm-PCR on CDR3 regions. TCRdb re-called the multiplex PCR reads with MiXCR, one entry per CDR3 protein. Of almost 350,000 distinct CDR3 sequences listed, around 19% were seen once; the top ten hold about 29%. Time point denoted: persistent/refractory GD, antithyroid drugs over 5 years with positive TRAb. Extracted PBMC RNA gave rise to the TCR library. The sample was peripheral blood mononuclear cells (PBMCs), taken when the disease was refractory, from a patient treated with antithyroid drugs. The receptors come from a female donor with Graves disease.

This clonotype has at least ten counts. J is TRBJ2-2 and V is TRBV25-1; 8 bases are shared with TRBD1. The CDR3 spans 19 residues. Germline V gives CDR1 MGHDK, CDR2 SYGVNS. V trimming: 2 bases; J trimming: 7 bases; junction bases outside the gene matches: 18. CDR3 in DNA: TGTGCCAGCAGTGAAACCCAAACGGACAGGGAGGAGGTTCTCGGGGAGCTGTTTTTT. It encodes CASSETQTDREEVLGELFF.

This clonotype has a handful of counts. V gene TRBV7-2 combines with J gene TRBJ2-5; 12 positions match TRBD2. CDR3 length equals 15 residues. Trimming removed 5 bases from V and 5 bases from J; junction bases left unmatched: 6. Germline CDR1 is SGHTA and CDR2 is FQGNSA. CDR3 coding DNA: TGTGCCAGCAGCCCACTAGCGGGGGGTTGGGAGACCCAGTACTTC. Amino acids: CASSPLAGGWETQYF.

This chain joins TRBV19 and TRBJ2-6; 7 bases map to TRBD1. CDR3 length: 19 residues. The germline V gene encodes CDR1 LNHDA and CDR2 SQIVND (reference sequence). Germline trimming cut 2 bases from V and 0 bases from J; bases unmatched to any gene: 10. The CDR3 coding sequence is TGTGCCAGTAGTATAACCTCAGGGACAGCGAGCTCTGGGGCCAACGTCCTGACTTTC. Its protein product is CASSITSGTASSGANVLTF.

The CDR3 DNA reads as TGTGCCAGCGGTTACGAGCAGTACTTC. Translating it yields CASGYEQYF. The chain joins TRBV6-1 to TRBJ2-7; no clear D gene. In germline, CDR1 is MNHNS, CDR2 SASEGT. The length of the CDR3 is 9 residues. V was trimmed by 8 bases and J by 4 bases, leaving 3 bases between them.

In its sample, this clonotype was seen once. This may be a read error, as it is one base from a much larger clone. This chain connects TRBV10-3 to TRBJ2-7, with TRBD1 matching over 9 bases. Per the germline V gene, CDR1 is ENHRY and CDR2 is SYGVKD. This CDR3 has 15 residues. With V trimmed by 8 bases and J by 2 bases, 10 bases remained unmatched. CDR3 DNA sequence: TGTGCCATCCGTAGTACCCGGGACAGGGCCTACGAGCAGTACTTC. Translating it yields CAIRSTRDRAYEQYF.

This chain joins TRBV10-3 and TRBJ2-5; D may be TRBD1 or TRBD2 (5 bases each). CDR3 size: 14 residues. Looked up from germline, CDR1 is ENHRY and CDR2 is SYGVKD. The V end was cut by 6 bases, the J end by 1 base, with 12 bases between. CDR3 DNA sequence: TGTGCCATCAGAGGGGCGGGCCCCCAAGAGACCCAGTACTTC. It yields the protein CAIRGAGPQETQYF.

This clonotype came up a few times. The chain joins TRBV3-1 to TRBJ2-5; TRBD2 matches at 7 bases. CDR1 LGHDT and CDR2 YNNKEL come from the germline V gene (reference sequence). The CDR3 totals 17 residues. With 4 bases clipped from V and 4 bases from J, the junction kept 15 bases outside the gene matches. This CDR3 is CASSPRLGGRGRETQYF. In DNA, the CDR3 is TGTGCCAGCAGCCCCCGGTTGGGCGGGAGAGGCCGAGAGACCCAGTACTTC.

This clonotype was observed at least ten times. J is TRBJ2-2 and V is TRBV7-2; no clear D. The germline CDR1 and CDR2 sequences are SGHTA and FQGNSA. Trimming removed 2 bases from V and 7 bases from J, with 14 bases in between. The CDR3 covers 15 residues. The CDR3 spells CASSLTRPEVGELFF. The CDR3 DNA sequence: TGTGCCAGCAGCTTAACACGGCCAGAGGTCGGGGAGCTGTTTTTT.

Of note for this clonotype: This may stem from a read error, because a much larger clone lies one nucleotide away. V gene TRBV28 combines with J gene TRBJ1-5; D might be TRBD1 (5 bases). Germline values: CDR1 MDHEN, CDR2 SYDVKM. The CDR3 runs to 15 residues. This CDR3 reads CASRLRGTYNQPRHF. The CDR3 DNA reads TGTGCCAGCAGGCTCAGAGGGACGTACAATCAGCCCCGGCATTTT.